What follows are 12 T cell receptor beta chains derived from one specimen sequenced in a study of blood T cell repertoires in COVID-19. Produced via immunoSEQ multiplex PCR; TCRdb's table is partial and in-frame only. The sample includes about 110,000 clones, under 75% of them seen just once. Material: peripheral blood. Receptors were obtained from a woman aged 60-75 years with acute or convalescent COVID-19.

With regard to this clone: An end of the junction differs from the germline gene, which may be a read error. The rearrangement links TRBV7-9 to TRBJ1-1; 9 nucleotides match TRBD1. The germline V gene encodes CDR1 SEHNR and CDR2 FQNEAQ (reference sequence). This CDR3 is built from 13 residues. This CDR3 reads CASSYRDREEVFF. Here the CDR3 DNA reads TGTGCCAGCAGCTACCGGGACAGGGAAGAAGTTTTCTTT.

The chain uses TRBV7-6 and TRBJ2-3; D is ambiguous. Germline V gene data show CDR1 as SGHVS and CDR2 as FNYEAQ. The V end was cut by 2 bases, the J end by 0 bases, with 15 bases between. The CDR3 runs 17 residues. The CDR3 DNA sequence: TGTGCCAGCAGCTTATCTCCGAGTAGCAGAAGCACAGATACGCAGTATTTT. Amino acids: CASSLSPSSRSTDTQYF.

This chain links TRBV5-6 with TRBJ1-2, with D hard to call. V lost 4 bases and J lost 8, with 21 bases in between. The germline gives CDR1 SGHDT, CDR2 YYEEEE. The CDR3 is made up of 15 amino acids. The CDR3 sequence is CASSTAGEVGFGYTF. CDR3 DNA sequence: TGTGCCAGCAGCACCGCCGGGGAGGTGGGCTTCGGCTACACCTTC.

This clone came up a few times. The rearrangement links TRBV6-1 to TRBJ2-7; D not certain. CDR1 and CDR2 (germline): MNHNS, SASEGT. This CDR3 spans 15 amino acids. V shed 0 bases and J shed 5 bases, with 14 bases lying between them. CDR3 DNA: TGTGCCAGCAGTGAAGCCTTTAGAGCGACGGACGAGCAGTACTTC. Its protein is CASSEAFRATDEQYF.

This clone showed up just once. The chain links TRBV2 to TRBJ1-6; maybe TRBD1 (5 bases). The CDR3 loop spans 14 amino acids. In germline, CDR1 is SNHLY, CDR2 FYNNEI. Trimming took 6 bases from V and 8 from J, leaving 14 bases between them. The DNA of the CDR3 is TGTGCCAGCAGGCGACAGTTCGGTGATTCACCCCTCCACTTT. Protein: CASRRQFGDSPLHF.

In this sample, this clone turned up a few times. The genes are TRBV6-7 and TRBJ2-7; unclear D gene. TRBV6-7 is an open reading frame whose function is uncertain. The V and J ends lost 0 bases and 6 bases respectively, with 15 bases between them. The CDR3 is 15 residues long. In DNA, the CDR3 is TGTGCCAGCAGTTACTCGAGCGAGGCACGCGTCGAGCAGTACTTC. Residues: CASSYSSEARVEQYF.

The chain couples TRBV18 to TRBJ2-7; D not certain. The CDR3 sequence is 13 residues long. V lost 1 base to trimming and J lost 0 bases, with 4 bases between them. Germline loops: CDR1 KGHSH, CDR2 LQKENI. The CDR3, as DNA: TGTGCCAGCTCACCACTTAGCTCCTACGAGCAGTACTTC. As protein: CASSPLSSYEQYF.

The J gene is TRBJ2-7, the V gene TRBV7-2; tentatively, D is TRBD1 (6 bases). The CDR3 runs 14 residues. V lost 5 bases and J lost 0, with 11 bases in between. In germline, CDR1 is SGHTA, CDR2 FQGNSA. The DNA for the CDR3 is TGTGCCAGCAGCCCCGACAGGACCTCCTACGAGCAGTACTTC. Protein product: CASSPDRTSYEQYF.

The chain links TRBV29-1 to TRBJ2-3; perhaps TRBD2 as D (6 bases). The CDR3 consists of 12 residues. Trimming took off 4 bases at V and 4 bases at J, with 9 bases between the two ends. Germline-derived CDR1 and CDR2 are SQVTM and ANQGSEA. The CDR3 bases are TGCAGCGTTGGGCCGGGAGCAGATACGCAGTATTTT. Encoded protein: CSVGPGADTQYF.

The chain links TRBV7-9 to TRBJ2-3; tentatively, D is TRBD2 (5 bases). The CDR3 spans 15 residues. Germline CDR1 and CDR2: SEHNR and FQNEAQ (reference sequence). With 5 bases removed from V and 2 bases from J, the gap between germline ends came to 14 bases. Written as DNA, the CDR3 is TGTGCCAGCAGCCCGAAGCGGCGCCACACAGATACGCAGTATTTT. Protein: CASSPKRRHTDTQYF. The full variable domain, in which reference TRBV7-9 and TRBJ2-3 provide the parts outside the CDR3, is DTGVSQNPRHKITKRGQNVTFRCDPISEHNRLYWYRQTLGQGPEFLTYFQNEAQLEKSRLLSDRFSAERPKGSFSTLEIQRTEQGDSAMYLCASSPKRRHTDTQYFGPGTRLTVL.

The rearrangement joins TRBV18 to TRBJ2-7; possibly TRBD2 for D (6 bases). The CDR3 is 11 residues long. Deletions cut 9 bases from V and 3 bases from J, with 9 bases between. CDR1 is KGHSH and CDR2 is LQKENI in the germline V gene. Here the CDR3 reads CASRGYYEQYF. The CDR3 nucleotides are TGTGCCAGTCGGGGGTACTACGAGCAGTACTTC.

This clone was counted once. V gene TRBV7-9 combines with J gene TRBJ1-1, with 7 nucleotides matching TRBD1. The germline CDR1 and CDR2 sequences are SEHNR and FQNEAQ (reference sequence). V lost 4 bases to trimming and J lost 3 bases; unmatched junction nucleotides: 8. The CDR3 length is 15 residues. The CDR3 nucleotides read TGTGCCAGCAGCTGGGAAGGGGGCGCGGACACTGAAGCTTTCTTT. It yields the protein CASSWEGGADTEAFF.